These T cell receptor beta chains were read from a single sample in a study of T cell responses to AZD1222 COVID-19 vaccine. Using immunoSEQ multiplex PCR, the repertoire was profiled, and TCRdb retains in-frame clones only, with some absent. Counted here are 130,000 or so clones, 80% to 90% occurring once; the ten biggest clones make up just under 3%. Source: peripheral blood, taken on day 0 of AZD1222 vaccination. The receptors originated from an adult in good health. The CDR3 runs from the conserved cysteine through the conserved F or W. Fields, in order: clone size, D gene, CDR3 length, J gene, V gene, CDR3 DNA, CDR3 protein. A D gene is named only where the DNA matches it firmly. Clone size is not always given. Where it is, it says once, few, many or a class for expanded clones.

>.|TRBD1|17|TRBJ1-4|TRBV5-5
TGTGCCAGCAGCTTTGGACAGGGTCGTCGGACTAATGAAAAACTGTTTTTT
CASSFGQGRRTNEKLFF
>.|.|13|TRBJ1-5|TRBV27
TGTGCCAGCAGTCTCTTTGTGGCGCAGCCCCAGCATTTT
CASSLFVAQPQHF
>.|.|13|TRBJ1-2|TRBV28
TGTGCCAGCAGATCCGGGAGGAGCTATGGCTACACCTTC
CASRSGRSYGYTF
>.|TRBD2|15|TRBJ2-7|TRBV2
TGTGCCAGCAGCCGGACTAGCGGGGCGGTCTACGAGCAGTACTTC
CASSRTSGAVYEQYF
>.|.|13|TRBJ2-7|TRBV12-3/TRBV12-4
TGTGCCAGCAGTTTAGCAGGGGCGGGCGAGCAGTACTTC
CASSLAGAGEQYF
>few|TRBD2|14|TRBJ2-7|TRBV5-1
TGCGCCAGCCGTCTAGCGGGGGGCTCCTACGAGCAGTACTTC
CASRLAGGSYEQYF
>.|.|19|TRBJ1-3|TRBV15
TGTGCCACCAGCAGAGTCCTGGGACAAAGCGGGGGCTCTGGAAACACCATATATTTT
CATSRVLGQSGGSGNTIYF
>.|.|14|TRBJ2-7|TRBV11-1
TGTGCCAGCAGCTTGGCAGGGGAGTTCTACGAGCAGTACTTC
CASSLAGEFYEQYF
>.|.|12|TRBJ2-1|TRBV6-2/TRBV6-3
TGTGCCAGCAGTCGAGCCTACAATGAGCAGTTCTTC
CASSRAYNEQFF
>.|TRBD2|15|TRBJ2-1|TRBV5-3
TGTGCCAGAAGCTTGCGTCTAGCGGGATACAATGAGCAGTTCTTC
CARSLRLAGYNEQFF
>.|.|15|TRBJ2-1|TRBV15
TGTGCCACCAGCCAATGGGGGGGGCAAGTGGATGAGCAGTTCTTC
CATSQWGGQVDEQFF
>.|.|13|TRBJ2-7|TRBV7-8
TGTGCCAGCAGCCGACGACAGACCTACGAGCAGTACTTC
CASSRRQTYEQYF
>.|TRBD1|15|TRBJ1-2|TRBV7-8
TGTGCCAGCAGCCCCAGTTCAGGGGGCAACTATGGCTACACCTTC
CASSPSSGGNYGYTF
>.|TRBD2|15|TRBJ2-7|TRBV6-2/TRBV6-3
TGTGCCAGCAGTTACTCGGATAGCGGGGCTTACGAGCAGTACTTC
CASSYSDSGAYEQYF
>.|.|15|TRBJ1-5|TRBV19
TGTGCCAGTAGTATAGCCAGGAATAGCAATCAGCCCCAGCATTTT
CASSIARNSNQPQHF
>.|TRBD2|18|TRBJ2-1|TRBV3-1/TRBV3-2
TGTGCCAGCAGCCAAATTCGGACTAGCGGGATCTTGATACATGAGCAGTTCTTC
CASSQIRTSGILIHEQFF
>.|.|13|TRBJ2-1|TRBV11-3
TGTGCCAGCAGCTCGACGGACCACAATGAGCAGTTCTTC
CASSSTDHNEQFF
>.|TRBD2|17|TRBJ2-5|TRBV30
TGTGCCTGGAGTCTCGTAGCGGGAGGGCCGGGTAGAGAGACCCAGTACTTC
CAWSLVAGGPGRETQYF
>once|.|17|TRBJ1-5|TRBV19
TGTGCCAGTAGCTTATATTGGGACTATTATAGCAATCAGCCCCAGCATTTT
CASSLYWDYYSNQPQHF
>.|.|13|TRBJ2-1|TRBV15
TGTGCCACCAGCCTCCTTGGGGGGTATGAGCAGTTCTTC
CATSLLGGYEQFF
>.|.|12|TRBJ1-2|TRBV20-1
TGCAGTGCTAGTAACAGTTTCTATGGCTACACCTTC
CSASNSFYGYTF
>.|.|15|TRBJ1-3|TRBV4-2
TGTGCCAGCAGCCAAGATGGGGTGAAAGGAAACACCATATATTTT
CASSQDGVKGNTIYF
>.|TRBD2|17|TRBJ2-1|TRBV11-3
TGTGCCAGCAGCCCTTCAGAGCGGGGGGGCACCTACAATGAGCAGTTCTTC
CASSPSERGGTYNEQFF
>.|.|16|TRBJ1-5|TRBV6-5
TGTGCCAGCAGTTACGGCCCCCCAGGGGACGATCAGCCCCAGCATTTT
CASSYGPPGDDQPQHF
>.|.|12|TRBJ2-6|TRBV9
TGTGCCAGCATAGGGGTGAAGGGAGTCCTGACTTTC
CASIGVKGVLTF
>once|.|14|TRBJ2-5|TRBV28
TGTGCCAGCAGAACCTGGGGGTTCGGGGAGACCCAGTACTTC
CASRTWGFGETQYF
>.|.|14|TRBJ2-5|TRBV2
TGTGCCAGCAGTGAAGGGGGCAGCGCGGGGACCCAGTACTTC
CASSEGGSAGTQYF
>.|TRBD2|15|TRBJ2-1|TRBV2
TGTGCCAGCAGTGAGCTAGCGGGAGGAAGGAATGAGCAGTTCTTC
CASSELAGGRNEQFF
>.|.|10|TRBJ1-3|TRBV28
TGTGCCAGCAGTGGAAACACCATATATTTT
CASSGNTIYF
>.|.|14|TRBJ1-3|TRBV27
TGTGCCAGCAGGGGTTTGGGTGACGGAAACACCATATATTTT
CASRGLGDGNTIYF
>.|.|14|TRBJ2-7|TRBV9
TGTGCCAGCAGCCCGAGGGGGGTAGGATACGAGCAGTACTTC
CASSPRGVGYEQYF